This T cell receptor (beta chain) was sequenced during a study of early T cells in non-severe SARS-CoV-2 infection. Study-level information: Sequenced bulk RNA came from whole blood that was unsorted, and chains were unpaired.

Judged by abundance, this clonotype is medium-sized. Antigen: not known. Individual cDNA molecules were tagged with unique molecular identifiers, the study reported. TCRdb analysed the 5' RACE reads with MiXCR anew, one entry per CDR3 protein. Seen here are some 26,000 distinct CDR3 sequences, approximately 4.4% observed once, and the top ten hold more than 6.5%. Germline CDR1 and CDR2: KGHSH and LQKENI. The CDR3 length is 15 residues. The V and J ends lost 2 bases and 2 bases respectively, with 12 bases between them. Study results and caveats: Matching results from VDJdb favored anti-spike CD8 responses, leaving private and CD4 specificities undetected.

Input material: whole blood. V and J are TRBV18 and TRBJ2-5, with D perhaps assigned TRBD1 or TRBD2 (5 bases each). The source is an adult who was a healthcare worker with PCR-confirmed SARS-CoV-2 infection or an uninfected control (not recorded which). As DNA, the CDR3 is TGTGCCAGCTCACCAACCGGGACGCCACAAGAGACCCAGTACTTC. Protein sequence: CASSPTGTPQETQYF.